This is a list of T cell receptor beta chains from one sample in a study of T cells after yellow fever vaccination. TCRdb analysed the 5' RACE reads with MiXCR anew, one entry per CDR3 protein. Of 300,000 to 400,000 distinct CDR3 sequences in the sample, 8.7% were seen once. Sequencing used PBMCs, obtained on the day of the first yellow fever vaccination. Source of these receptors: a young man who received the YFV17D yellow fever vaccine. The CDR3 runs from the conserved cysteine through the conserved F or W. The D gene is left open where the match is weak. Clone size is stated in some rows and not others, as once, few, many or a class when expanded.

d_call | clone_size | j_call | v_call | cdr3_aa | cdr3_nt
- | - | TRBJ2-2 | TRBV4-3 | CASSQGVRPAGAGELFF | TGCGCCAGCAGCCAAGGTGTTCGGCCTGCCGGGGCCGGGGAGCTGTTTTTT
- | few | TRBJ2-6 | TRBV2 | CASSSRGIYSGANVLTF | TGTGCCAGCAGCTCCAGGGGTATCTACTCTGGGGCCAACGTCCTGACTTTC
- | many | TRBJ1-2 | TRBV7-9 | CASSPDVNYGYTF | TGTGCCAGCAGCCCTGACGTGAACTATGGCTACACCTTC
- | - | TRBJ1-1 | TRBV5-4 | CASSGDLNTEAFF | TGTGCCAGCAGCGGAGACTTGAACACTGAAGCTTTCTTT
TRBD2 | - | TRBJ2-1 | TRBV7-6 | CASLAGGGNEQFF | TGTGCCAGCCTAGCGGGGGGTGGAAATGAGCAGTTCTTC
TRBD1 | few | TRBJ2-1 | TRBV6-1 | CASRRPGQRTYNEQFF | TGTGCCAGCAGGCGCCCGGGACAGCGGACCTACAATGAGCAGTTCTTC
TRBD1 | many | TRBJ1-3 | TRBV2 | CASNGQAGNTIYF | TGTGCCAGTAACGGACAGGCTGGAAACACCATATATTTT
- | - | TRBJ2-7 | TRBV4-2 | CASSQDRGRAWEQYF | TGTGCCAGCAGCCAAGACCGGGGCAGGGCGTGGGAGCAGTACTTC
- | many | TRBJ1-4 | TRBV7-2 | CASSFQWGGEKLFF | TGTGCCAGCAGCTTCCAGTGGGGGGGTGAAAAACTGTTTTTT
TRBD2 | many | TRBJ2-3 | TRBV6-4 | CASSDTSGGADTQYF | TGTGCCAGCAGTGACACTAGCGGGGGGGCAGATACGCAGTATTTT
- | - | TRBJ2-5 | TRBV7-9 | CASSLLYETQYF | TGTGCCAGCAGCTTATTATATGAGACCCAGTACTTC
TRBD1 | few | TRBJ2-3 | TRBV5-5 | CASSLALTGITDTQYF | TGTGCCAGCAGCTTGGCCCTGACAGGGATAACAGATACGCAGTATTTT
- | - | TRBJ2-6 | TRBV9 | CASSRESWVGANVLTF | TGTGCCAGCAGTAGGGAGAGCTGGGTCGGGGCCAACGTCCTGACTTTC
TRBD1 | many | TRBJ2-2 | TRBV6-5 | CASSYRGTGGGELFF | TGTGCCAGCAGTTACCGGGGGACAGGGGGCGGGGAGCTGTTTTTT
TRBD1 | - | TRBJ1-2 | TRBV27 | CASSPWTGDVADYTF | TGTGCCAGCAGTCCTTGGACAGGGGATGTCGCTGACTACACCTTC
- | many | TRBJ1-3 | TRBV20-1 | CSASGGNGNTIYF | TGCAGTGCTAGCGGGGGCAACGGAAACACCATATATTTT
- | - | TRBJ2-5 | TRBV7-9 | CASSFDSLQETQYF | TGTGCCAGCAGCTTCGATAGCCTTCAAGAGACCCAGTACTTC
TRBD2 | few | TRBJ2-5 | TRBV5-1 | CASSLATSGLETQYF | TGCGCCAGCAGCTTGGCGACTAGCGGCTTAGAGACCCAGTACTTC
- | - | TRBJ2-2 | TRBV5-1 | CASSPESGQANTGELFF | TGCGCCAGCAGCCCCGAGTCCGGGCAGGCTAACACCGGGGAGCTGTTTTTT
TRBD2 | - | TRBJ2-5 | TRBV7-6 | CASSLTPTSGGIQETQYF | TGTGCCAGCAGCTTGACCCCGACTAGCGGGGGGATACAAGAGACCCAGTACTTC
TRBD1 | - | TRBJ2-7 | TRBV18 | CASSRTGRSSYEQYF | TGTGCCAGCTCACGGACAGGCCGGAGCTCCTACGAGCAGTACTTC
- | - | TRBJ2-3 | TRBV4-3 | CASSQGGGVWADTQYF | TGCGCCAGCAGCCAGGGAGGGGGGGTTTGGGCAGATACGCAGTATTTT
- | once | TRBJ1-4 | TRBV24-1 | CATSDTDRRTHPNEKLFF | TGTGCCACCAGTGATACCGACAGGAGGACGCACCCTAATGAAAAACTGTTTTTT